This TCR beta chain is drawn from a study of T cell responses to AZD1222 COVID-19 vaccine. About the study: Second-dose groups at about 4 or about 12 weeks were pooled.

Points from the study as a whole: Mostly white British, mostly female donors; authors suggested clonal diversity may be underestimated. Close to half of all spike-specific TCRs reportedly target regions of the variants that are unmutated.

About this clone: Its cognate antigen is unknown.

Method: immunoSEQ multiplex PCR; TCRdb's copy keeps in-frame clones and lacks some. Of 95,000 to 130,000 clones listed, roughly 88% are singletons. Trimming took off 0 bases at V and 4 bases at J, with 10 bases between the two ends. This CDR3 has 16 residues. In germline, CDR1 is PRHDT, CDR2 FYEKMQ (reference sequence). The material was peripheral blood, obtained on day 0 of AZD1222 vaccination. This TCR came from an adult in good health. This chain joins TRBV13 and TRBJ1-6; D is unclear. The CDR3 region is CASSLGAKGYNSPLHF. The CDR3 DNA is TGTGCCAGCAGCTTAGGCGCGAAGGGATATAATTCACCCCTCCACTTT.